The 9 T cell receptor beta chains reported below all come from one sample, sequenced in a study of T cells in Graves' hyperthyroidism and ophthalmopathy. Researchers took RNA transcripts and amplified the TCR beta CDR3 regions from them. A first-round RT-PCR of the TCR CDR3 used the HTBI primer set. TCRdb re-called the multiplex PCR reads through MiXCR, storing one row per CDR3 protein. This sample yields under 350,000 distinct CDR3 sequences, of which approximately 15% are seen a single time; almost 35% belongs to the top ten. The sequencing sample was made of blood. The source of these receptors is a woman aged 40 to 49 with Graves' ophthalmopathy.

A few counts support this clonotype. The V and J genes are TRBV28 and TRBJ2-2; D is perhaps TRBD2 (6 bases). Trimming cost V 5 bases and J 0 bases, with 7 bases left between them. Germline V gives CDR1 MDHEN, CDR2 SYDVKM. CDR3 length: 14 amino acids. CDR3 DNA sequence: TGTGCCAGCAGTGGGGGGTCGAACACCGGGGAGCTGTTTTTT. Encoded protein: CASSGGSNTGELFF.

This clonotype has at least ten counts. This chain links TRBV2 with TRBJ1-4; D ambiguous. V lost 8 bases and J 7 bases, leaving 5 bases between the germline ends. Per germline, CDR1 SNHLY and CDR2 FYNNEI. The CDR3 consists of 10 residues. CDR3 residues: CASGFEKLFF. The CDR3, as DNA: TGTGCCAGCGGGTTTGAAAAACTGTTTTTT.

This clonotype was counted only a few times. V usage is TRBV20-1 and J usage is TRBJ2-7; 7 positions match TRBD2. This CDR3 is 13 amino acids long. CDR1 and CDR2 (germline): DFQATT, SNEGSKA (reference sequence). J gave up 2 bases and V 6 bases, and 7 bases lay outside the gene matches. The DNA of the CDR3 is TGCAGTGCCGCGGGACTACTGACCTACGAGCAGTACTTC. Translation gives CSAAGLLTYEQYF.

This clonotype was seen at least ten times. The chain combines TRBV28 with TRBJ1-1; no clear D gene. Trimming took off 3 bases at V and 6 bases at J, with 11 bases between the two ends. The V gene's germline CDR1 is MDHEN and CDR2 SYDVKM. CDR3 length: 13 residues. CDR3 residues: CASSLIGESEAFF. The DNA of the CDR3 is TGTGCCAGCAGTTTGATTGGGGAATCTGAAGCTTTCTTT.

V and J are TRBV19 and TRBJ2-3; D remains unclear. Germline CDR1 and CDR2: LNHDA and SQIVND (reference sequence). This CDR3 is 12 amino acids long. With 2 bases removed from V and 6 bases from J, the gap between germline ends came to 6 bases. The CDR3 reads CASSISSDTQYF. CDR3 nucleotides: TGTGCCAGTAGTATATCGTCGGATACGCAGTATTTT.

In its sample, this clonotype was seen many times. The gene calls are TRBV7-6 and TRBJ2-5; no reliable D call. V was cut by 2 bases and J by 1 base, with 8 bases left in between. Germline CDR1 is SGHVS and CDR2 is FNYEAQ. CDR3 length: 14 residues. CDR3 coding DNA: TGTGCCAGCAGCTTAACGAACACCCAAGAGACCCAGTACTTC. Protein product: CASSLTNTQETQYF.

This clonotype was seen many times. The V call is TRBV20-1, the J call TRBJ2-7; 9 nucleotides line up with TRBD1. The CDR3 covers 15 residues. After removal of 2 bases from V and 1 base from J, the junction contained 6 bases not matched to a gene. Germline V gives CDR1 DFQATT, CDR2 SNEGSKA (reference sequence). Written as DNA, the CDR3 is TGCAGTGCTAGAACATTGACAGGGGGGTCCTACGAGCAGTACTTC. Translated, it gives CSARTLTGGSYEQYF.

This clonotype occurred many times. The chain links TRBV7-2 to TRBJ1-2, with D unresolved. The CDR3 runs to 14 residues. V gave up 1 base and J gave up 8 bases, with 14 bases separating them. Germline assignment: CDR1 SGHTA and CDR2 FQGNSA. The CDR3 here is CASSLDGFPGGYTF. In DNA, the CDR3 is TGTGCCAGCAGCTTAGATGGCTTCCCTGGGGGCTACACCTTC.

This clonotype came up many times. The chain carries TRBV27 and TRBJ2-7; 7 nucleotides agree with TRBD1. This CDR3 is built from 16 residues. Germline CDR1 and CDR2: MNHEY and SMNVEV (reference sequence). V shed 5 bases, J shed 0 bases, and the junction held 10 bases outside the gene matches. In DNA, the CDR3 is TGTGCCAGCAGTAAAACCAACAGGGGTCTCTCCTACGAGCAGTACTTC. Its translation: CASSKTNRGLSYEQYF.